This T cell receptor beta chain appears in the sequencing data of a study of T cells after posttransplantation cyclophosphamide. Study findings and constraints: Blood and skin or GI T cell repertoires showed limited TRB overlap. Donor-recipient repertoire similarity was low at 1-2 months, rising over year one. TRB clonality was highly associated with recipient CMV seropositivity and reactivation.

Here immunoSEQ multiplex PCR was the method, and the copy in TCRdb shows in-frame clones only, minus some. This set yields 30,000 to 35,000 clones and no singletons; the top ten hold 6% to 8.5%. The CDR3 runs 18 residues. Germline V lookup: CDR1 SEHNR, CDR2 FQNEAQ (reference sequence). This clone was counted ten times or more. The antigen remains unidentified. Germline and junction disagree at one end, which may indicate a read error. Other nucleotide sequences from this sample produce the same CDR3. The source is a woman in her forties or fifties in good health and a related stem cell transplant donor. The rearrangement links TRBV7-9 to TRBJ2-3; 13 nucleotides agree with TRBD2. Sequences were obtained from PBMCs. This CDR3 reads CASSPHTGTSGIADTQYF. The CDR3 nucleotides read TGTGCCAGCAGCCCTCATACCGGGACTAGCGGGATAGCAGATACACAGTATTTT.